This T cell receptor beta chain was recovered during a study of blood T cell repertoires in COVID-19. At the level of the study: Acute and convalescent COVID-19 specimens originated in the United States, Italy and Spain.

V lost 5 bases, J lost 3 bases, and 14 bases lay in between. Germline V gene sequence: CDR1 SNHLY, CDR2 FYNNEI. The CDR3 covers 14 residues. Authors' processing steps: Nucleated cell counts were estimated from reference gene primer amplification. The protocol was immunoSEQ multiplex PCR, while the TCRdb copy is restricted to in-frame clones and leaves out a portion. V and J calls and clone size are as listed in that table; D and trimming were resolved from the DNA. The sample holds roughly 120,000 clones; 85% to 90% are singletons and the top ten take around 8%. The sequenced sample consisted of peripheral blood. The source of this sequence is a man aged 70 or older who had recovered from COVID-19. The rearrangement links TRBV2 to TRBJ2-7; tentatively, D is TRBD1 (6 bases). DNA of the CDR3: TGTGCCAGCAGTTTACAACAGGGCGTCTACGAGCAGTACTTC. Translated: CASSLQQGVYEQYF.